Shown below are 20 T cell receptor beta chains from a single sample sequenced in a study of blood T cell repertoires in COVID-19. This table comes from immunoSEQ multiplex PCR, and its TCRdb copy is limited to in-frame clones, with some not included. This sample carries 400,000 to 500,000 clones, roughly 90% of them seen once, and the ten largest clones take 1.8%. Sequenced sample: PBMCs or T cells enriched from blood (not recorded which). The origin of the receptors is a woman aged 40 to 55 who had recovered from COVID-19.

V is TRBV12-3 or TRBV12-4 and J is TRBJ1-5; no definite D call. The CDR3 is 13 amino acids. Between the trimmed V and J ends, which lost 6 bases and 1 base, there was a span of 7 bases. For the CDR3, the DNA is TGTGCCAGCAGCACAAAGAGCAATCAGCCCCAGCATTTT. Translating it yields CASSTKSNQPQHF.

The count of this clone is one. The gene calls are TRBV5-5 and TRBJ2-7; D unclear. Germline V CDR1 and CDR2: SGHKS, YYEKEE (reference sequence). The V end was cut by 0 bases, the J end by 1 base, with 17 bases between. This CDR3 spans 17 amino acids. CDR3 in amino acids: CASSLAFIQSVSYEQYF. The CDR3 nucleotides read TGTGCCAGCAGCTTGGCCTTTATACAGTCTGTATCCTACGAGCAGTACTTC.

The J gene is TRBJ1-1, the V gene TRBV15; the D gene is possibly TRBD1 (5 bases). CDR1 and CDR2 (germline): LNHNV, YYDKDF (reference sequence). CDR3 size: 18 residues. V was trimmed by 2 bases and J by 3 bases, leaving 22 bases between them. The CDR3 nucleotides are TGTGCCACCAGCAGACCAGGGTCTAGTGGTCGAGTTGACACTGAAGCTTTCTTT. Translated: CATSRPGSSGRVDTEAFF.

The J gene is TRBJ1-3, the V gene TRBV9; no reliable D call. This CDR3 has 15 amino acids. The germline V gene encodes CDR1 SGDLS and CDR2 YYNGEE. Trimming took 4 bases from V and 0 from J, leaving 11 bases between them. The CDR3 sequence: CASSPRLLSGNTIYF. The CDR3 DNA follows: TGTGCCAGCAGCCCAAGATTACTCTCTGGAAACACCATATATTTT.

The CDR3 protein is CASSPLTGGVYEQYF. CDR3 nucleotides: TGTGCCAGCAGCCCACTGACAGGGGGTGTGTACGAGCAGTACTTC. The rearrangement uses TRBV7-6 and TRBJ2-7, with 9 bases matching TRBD1. CDR3 length equals 15 residues. Looked up from germline, CDR1 is SGHVS and CDR2 is FNYEAQ. V lost 5 bases to trimming and J lost 4 bases; unmatched junction nucleotides: 9. The full variable domain, its missing parts supplied by reference TRBV7-6 and TRBJ2-7, is GAGVSQSPRYKVTKRGQDVALRCDPISGHVSLYWYRQALGQGPEFLTYFNYEAQQDKSGLPNDRFSAERPEGSISTLTIQRTEQRDSAMYRCASSPLTGGVYEQYFGPGTRLTVT.

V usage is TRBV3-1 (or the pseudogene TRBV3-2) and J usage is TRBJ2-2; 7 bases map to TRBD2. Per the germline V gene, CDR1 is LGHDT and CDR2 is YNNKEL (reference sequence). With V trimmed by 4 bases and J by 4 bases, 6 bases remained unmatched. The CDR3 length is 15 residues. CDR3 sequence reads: CASSLSGLATGELFF. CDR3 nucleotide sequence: TGTGCCAGCAGCCTTAGCGGGTTGGCCACCGGGGAGCTGTTTTTT.

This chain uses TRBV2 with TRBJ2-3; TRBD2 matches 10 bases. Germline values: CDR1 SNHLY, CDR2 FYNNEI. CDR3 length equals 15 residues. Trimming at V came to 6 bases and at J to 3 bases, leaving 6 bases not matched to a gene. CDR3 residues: CASRDGLAETDTQYF. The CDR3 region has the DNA TGTGCCAGCAGAGACGGACTAGCGGAGACAGATACGCAGTATTTT.

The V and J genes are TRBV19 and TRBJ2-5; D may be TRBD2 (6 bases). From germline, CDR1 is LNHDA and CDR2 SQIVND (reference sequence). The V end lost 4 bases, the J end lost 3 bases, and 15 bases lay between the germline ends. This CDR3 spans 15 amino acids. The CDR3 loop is CASSSGTALEETQYF. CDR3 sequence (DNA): TGTGCCAGTAGTAGCGGGACTGCGCTGGAAGAGACCCAGTACTTC.

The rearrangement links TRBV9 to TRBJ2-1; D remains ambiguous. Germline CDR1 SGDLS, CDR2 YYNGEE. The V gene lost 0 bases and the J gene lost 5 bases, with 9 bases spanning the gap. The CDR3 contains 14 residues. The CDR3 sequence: CASSVGLIDNEQFF. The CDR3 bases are TGTGCCAGCAGCGTAGGATTGATAGACAATGAGCAGTTCTTC.

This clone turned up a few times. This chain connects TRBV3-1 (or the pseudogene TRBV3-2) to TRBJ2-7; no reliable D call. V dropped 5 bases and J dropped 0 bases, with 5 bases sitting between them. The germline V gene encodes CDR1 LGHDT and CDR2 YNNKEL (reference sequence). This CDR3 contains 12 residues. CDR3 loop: CASSSSSYEQYF. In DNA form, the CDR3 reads TGTGCCAGCAGCTCGAGCTCCTACGAGCAGTACTTC.

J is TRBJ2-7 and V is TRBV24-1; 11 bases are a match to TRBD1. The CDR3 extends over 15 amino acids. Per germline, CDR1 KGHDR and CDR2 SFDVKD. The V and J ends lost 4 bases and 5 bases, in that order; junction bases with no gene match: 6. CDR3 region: CATSDPGQGEDEQYF. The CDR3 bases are TGTGCCACCAGTGACCCGGGACAGGGGGAAGACGAGCAGTACTTC.

The CDR3 spells CASSSTAFYGYTF. The CDR3 region has the DNA TGTGCCAGCAGTTCTACAGCTTTCTATGGCTACACCTTC. The chain couples TRBV27 to TRBJ1-2; D remains ambiguous. The CDR3 loop spans 13 amino acids. CDR1 MNHEY and CDR2 SMNVEV come from the germline V gene (reference sequence). The V end was cut by 4 bases, the J end by 4 bases, with 10 bases between.

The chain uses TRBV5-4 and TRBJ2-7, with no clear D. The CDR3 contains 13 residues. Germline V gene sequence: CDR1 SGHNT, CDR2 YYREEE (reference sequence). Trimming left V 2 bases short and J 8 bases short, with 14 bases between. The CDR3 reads CASSLRVQDQQYF. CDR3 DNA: TGTGCCAGCAGCTTACGCGTCCAGGATCAGCAGTACTTC.

The CDR3 DNA reads as TGTGCCACCAGCAGACCGACCGGGGTCGGGGGGCACAATGAGCAGTTCTTC. This gives the protein CATSRPTGVGGHNEQFF. The rearrangement uses TRBV15 and TRBJ2-1; tentatively, D is TRBD2 (7 bases). Germline CDR1 is LNHNV and CDR2 is YYDKDF (reference sequence). V was clipped by 2 bases and J by 5 bases, with 19 bases between them. The CDR3 is 17 amino acids.

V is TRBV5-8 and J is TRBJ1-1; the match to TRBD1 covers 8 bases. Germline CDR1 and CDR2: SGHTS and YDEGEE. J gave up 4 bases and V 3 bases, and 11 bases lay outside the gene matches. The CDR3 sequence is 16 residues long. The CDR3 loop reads CASSWGKGQGITEAFF. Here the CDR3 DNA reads TGTGCCAGCAGCTGGGGAAAAGGACAGGGTATCACTGAAGCTTTCTTT.

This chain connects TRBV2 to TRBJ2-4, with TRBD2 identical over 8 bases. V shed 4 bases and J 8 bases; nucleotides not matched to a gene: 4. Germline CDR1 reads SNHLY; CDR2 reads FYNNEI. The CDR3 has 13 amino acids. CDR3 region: CASSGAGGDIQYF. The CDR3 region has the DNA TGTGCCAGCAGTGGGGCGGGGGGTGACATTCAGTACTTC. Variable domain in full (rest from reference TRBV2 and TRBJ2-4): EPEVTQTPSHQVTQMGQEVILRCVPISNHLYFYWYRQILGQKVEFLVSFYNNEISEKSEIFDDQFSVERPDGSNFTLKIRSTKLEDSAMYFCASSGAGGDIQYFGAGTRLSVL.

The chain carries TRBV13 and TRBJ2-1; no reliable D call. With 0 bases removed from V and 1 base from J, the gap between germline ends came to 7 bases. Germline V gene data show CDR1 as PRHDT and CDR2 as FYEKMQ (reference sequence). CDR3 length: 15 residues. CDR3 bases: TGTGCCAGCAGCTTAGGTACTCTTTCCTACAATGAGCAGTTCTTC. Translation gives CASSLGTLSYNEQFF.

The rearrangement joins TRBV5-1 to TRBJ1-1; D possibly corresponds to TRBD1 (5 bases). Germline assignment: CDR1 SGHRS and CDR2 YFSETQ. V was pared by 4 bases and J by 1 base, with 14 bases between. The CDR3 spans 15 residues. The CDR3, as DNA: TGCGCCAGCAGCCCAACACAGGTTCGGAACACTGAAGCTTTCTTT. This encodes CASSPTQVRNTEAFF.

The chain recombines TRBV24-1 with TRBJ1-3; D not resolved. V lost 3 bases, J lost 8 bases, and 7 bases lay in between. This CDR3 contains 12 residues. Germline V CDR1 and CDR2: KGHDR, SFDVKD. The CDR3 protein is CATSDGGDTIYF. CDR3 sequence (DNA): TGTGCCACCAGTGATGGCGGAGACACCATATATTTT.

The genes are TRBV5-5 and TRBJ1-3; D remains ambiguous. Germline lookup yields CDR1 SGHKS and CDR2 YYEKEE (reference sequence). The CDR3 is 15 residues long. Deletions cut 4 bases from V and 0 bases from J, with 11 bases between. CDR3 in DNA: TGTGCCAGCAGCGCGGCGTTGGGCTCTGGAAACACCATATATTTT. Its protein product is CASSAALGSGNTIYF.